Shown below are 30 T cell receptor beta chains from a single sample sequenced in a study of OX40 agonist ivuxolimab in advanced cancers. Using immunoSEQ multiplex PCR, the repertoire was profiled, and TCRdb retains in-frame clones only, with some absent. The sample records approximately 82,000 clones, under 90% being singletons. Sequences were derived from CD4+ or CD8+ T cells sorted from blood, sampled in a trial of the OX40 agonist ivuxolimab. The receptor set was obtained from an adult with an advanced solid tumor such as melanoma, head and neck, liver or kidney cancer.

This clone was detected a few times. The rearrangement uses TRBV4-2 and TRBJ2-7; TRBD1 might be the D (6 bases). CDR3 length: 14 amino acids. V was clipped by 3 bases and J by 6 bases, with 15 bases between them. The V gene's germline CDR1 is LGHNA and CDR2 YNFKEQ. DNA for the CDR3: TGTGCCAGCAGCCAGACACAGGGAGATGGCGAGCAGTACTTC. This codes for CASSQTQGDGEQYF.

This clone was detected once. V usage is TRBV6-5 and J usage is TRBJ2-1, with TRBD2 matching over 8 bases. The germline V gene has CDR1 MNHEY and CDR2 SVGAGI. This CDR3 spans 16 amino acids. The junction had 8 bases not matched to a gene; V was cut back by 2 bases and J by 5 bases. The CDR3 sequence: CASSYGGAGADNEQFF. CDR3 coding DNA: TGTGCCAGCAGTTACGGTGGAGCGGGAGCGGACAATGAGCAGTTCTTC.

This clone was observed a handful of times. For the CDR3, the DNA is TGTGCCAGCAGTTACTGGACTAGCGGGAGTAAGGGTGAGCAGTTCTTC. Translating it yields CASSYWTSGSKGEQFF. The chain couples TRBV6-5 to TRBJ2-1; TRBD2 matches at 13 bases. Unmatched junction bases numbered 6, after V lost 1 base and J lost 9 bases. Germline values: CDR1 MNHEY, CDR2 SVGAGI. The CDR3 is made up of 16 amino acids.

V gene TRBV4-1 combines with J gene TRBJ2-3; the D gene is possibly TRBD2 (5 bases). Trimming cost V 3 bases and J 0 bases, with 16 bases left between them. Germline CDR1 reads MGHRA; CDR2 reads YSYEKL. There are 17 residues in the CDR3. This chain's CDR3 is CASSQLPSGKSTDTQYF. As DNA, the CDR3 is TGCGCCAGCAGCCAGCTCCCAAGCGGAAAAAGCACAGATACGCAGTATTTT.

The CDR3 DNA is TGTGCCAGCAGCTCCGGGGGTGCGGGGGGCACTGAAGCTTTCTTT. This encodes CASSSGGAGGTEAFF. The genes are TRBV11-1 and TRBJ1-1; a weak D match, TRBD1 (5 bases). Germline lookup yields CDR1 SGHAT and CDR2 FQDESV (reference sequence). V was shortened by 4 bases and J by 4 bases, with 16 bases between the two germline ends. This CDR3 region has 15 residues.

The chain combines TRBV7-9 with TRBJ2-2, with TRBD2 matching 8 bases. This CDR3 spans 15 amino acids. Germline CDR1 reads SEHNR; CDR2 reads FQNEAQ (reference sequence). The ends lost 5 bases at V and 8 bases at J; junction bases unmatched: 10. As DNA, the CDR3 is TGTGCCAGCAGCCAACGAAGCGGGAGTCTTGGGGAGCTGTTTTTT. Translating gives CASSQRSGSLGELFF.

The chain carries TRBV28 and TRBJ2-2, with 9 bases matching TRBD2. The CDR3 extends over 16 amino acids. Germline trimming cut 6 bases from V and 5 bases from J; bases unmatched to any gene: 10. In germline, CDR1 is MDHEN, CDR2 SYDVKM. The CDR3 DNA is TGTGCCAGCAGCAAAAGCCGCGGGAGGGATACCGGGGAGCTGTTTTTT. Residues: CASSKSRGRDTGELFF.

V is TRBV4-1 and J is TRBJ1-1, with D perhaps TRBD1 (5 bases). Germline V lookup: CDR1 MGHRA, CDR2 YSYEKL. Deletions cut 4 bases from V and 1 base from J, with 10 bases between. The CDR3 contains 14 residues. CDR3 sequence (DNA): TGCGCCAGCAGCCCACTCGGGGGGAACACTGAAGCTTTCTTT. It encodes CASSPLGGNTEAFF.

The gene calls are TRBV7-6 and TRBJ2-7, with D possibly matching TRBD1 (6 bases). CDR1 and CDR2 from the germline V gene are SGHVS and FNYEAQ. V shed 5 bases and J shed 2 bases, with 13 bases lying between them. The CDR3 extends over 14 amino acids. The CDR3 sequence is CASSLQEGAYEQYF. CDR3 DNA: TGTGCCAGCAGCCTACAAGAGGGGGCCTACGAGCAGTACTTC.

The V and J genes are TRBV2 and TRBJ1-1; 7 bases line up with TRBD1. The CDR3 has 15 amino acids. V was clipped by 6 bases and J by 0 bases; unmatched bases: 7. Germline values: CDR1 SNHLY, CDR2 FYNNEI. The CDR3, as DNA: TGTGCCAGCAGACGAGGGGGCTCTCTGAACACTGAAGCTTTCTTT. This gives the protein CASRRGGSLNTEAFF.

The genes are TRBV6-5 and TRBJ1-1, with D maybe TRBD1 (5 bases). Germline V lookup: CDR1 MNHEY, CDR2 SVGAGI. The CDR3 length is 13 residues. V was shortened by 5 bases and J by 4 bases, with 11 bases between the two germline ends. The DNA for the CDR3 is TGTGCCAGCAGTGTAAACAGGTTCACTGAAGCTTTCTTT. It is translated as CASSVNRFTEAFF.

The rearrangement uses TRBV6-4 and TRBJ1-1; the D is unclear. Per germline, CDR1 MRHNA and CDR2 SNTAGT. V dropped 10 bases and J dropped 0 bases, with 15 bases sitting between them. The CDR3 sequence is 14 residues long. CDR3 nucleotide sequence: TGTGCCAAGAGCCCCCCCCTAATGAACACTGAAGCTTTCTTT. Its protein product is CAKSPPLMNTEAFF.

The chain uses TRBV5-4 and TRBJ1-2; perhaps TRBD1 as D (5 bases). Germline CDR1 reads SGHNT; CDR2 reads YYREEE (reference sequence). Trimming left V 4 bases short and J 4 bases short, with 20 bases between. This CDR3 has 16 residues. The CDR3 DNA is TGTGCCAGCAGCCCCGCGTTCGGGGGATGGAGCTATGGCTACACCTTC. It specifies CASSPAFGGWSYGYTF.

This chain uses TRBV11-3 with TRBJ2-5; 10 bases agree with TRBD2. The germline V gene has CDR1 SGHNT and CDR2 YENEEA. This CDR3 comprises 18 residues. The J segment lost 5 bases and the V segment lost 5 bases, leaving 17 bases of the junction unmatched. CDR3 sequence: CASSVRQASAGGFETQYF. CDR3 sequence (DNA): TGTGCCAGCAGCGTACGGCAGGCCTCAGCGGGAGGGTTTGAGACCCAGTACTTC. Together with reference TRBV11-3 and TRBJ2-5, the CDR3 gives the full variable domain: EAGVVQSPRYKIIEKKQPVAFWCNPISGHNTLYWYLQNLGQGPELLIRYENEEAVDDSQLPKDRFSAERLKGVDSTLKIQPAELGDSAVYLCASSVRQASAGGFETQYFGPGTRLLVL.

The V and J genes are TRBV4-1 and TRBJ2-7, with 10 bases identical to TRBD2. This CDR3 is built from 17 residues. Germline V lookup: CDR1 MGHRA, CDR2 YSYEKL. J lost 0 bases, V lost 4 bases, and 9 bases had no gene match. This CDR3 reads CASSLRTSGVSSYEQYF. The CDR3 region has the DNA TGCGCCAGCAGCCTCCGGACTAGCGGAGTTAGCTCCTACGAGCAGTACTTC.

V usage is TRBV5-1 and J usage is TRBJ1-1; no clear D gene. The CDR3 sequence is 15 residues long. Germline V gene sequence: CDR1 SGHRS, CDR2 YFSETQ. V lost 0 bases and J lost 1, with 10 bases in between. CDR3 coding DNA: TGCGCCAGCAGCTTGGGCGGGAGCTGGAACACTGAAGCTTTCTTT. Its translation is CASSLGGSWNTEAFF.

V usage is TRBV27 and J usage is TRBJ2-3; TRBD1 matches at 8 bases. The germline V gene has CDR1 MNHEY and CDR2 SMNVEV (reference sequence). CDR3 length: 14 amino acids. The trim removed 5 bases at V and 3 bases at J, leaving 4 bases unmatched. The CDR3 is CASSPDRVTDTQYF. The CDR3 DNA is TGTGCCAGCAGTCCGGACAGGGTGACAGATACGCAGTATTTT.

The V gene is TRBV19, the J gene TRBJ2-7; 7 bases fit TRBD1. V lost 3 bases and J lost 0; bases outside the gene matches: 2. The CDR3 is 14 amino acids. CDR1 and CDR2 (germline): LNHDA, SQIVND (reference sequence). The CDR3: CASSIRQGSYEQYF. The CDR3 DNA is TGTGCCAGTAGTATCAGACAGGGCTCCTACGAGCAGTACTTC.

This chain uses TRBV6-1 with TRBJ1-5, with D hard to call. This CDR3 spans 12 amino acids. V was clipped by 3 bases and J by 7 bases, with 7 bases between them. Germline V gene sequence: CDR1 MNHNS, CDR2 SASEGT. The CDR3 DNA sequence: TGTGCCAGCAGTGACGGGAGCCAGCCCCAGCATTTT. Amino acids: CASSDGSQPQHF.

The gene calls are TRBV9 and TRBJ2-7; 7 nucleotides line up with TRBD2. CDR1 and CDR2 (germline): SGDLS, YYNGEE. V gave up 0 bases and J gave up 7 bases; unmatched junction bases: 4. There are 13 residues in the CDR3. The CDR3 DNA sequence: TGTGCCAGCAGCGTAGTGGGGACTACTGAGCAGTACTTC. This translates into CASSVVGTTEQYF.

This clone was recorded once. The chain carries TRBV5-1 and TRBJ2-2, with D perhaps TRBD1 (5 bases). CDR1 SGHRS and CDR2 YFSETQ come from the germline V gene. The CDR3 sequence is 15 residues long. V shed 0 bases and J shed 4 bases, with 10 bases lying between them. The CDR3, as DNA: TGCGCCAGCAGCTTGGACAGGATGAGCACCGGGGAGCTGTTTTTT. Its protein product is CASSLDRMSTGELFF.

The V and J genes are TRBV4-1 and TRBJ2-5; TRBD2 agrees at 7 bases. Per the germline V gene, CDR1 is MGHRA and CDR2 is YSYEKL. V dropped 1 base and J dropped 4; count of bases not matched to a gene: 6. This CDR3 is built from 15 residues. The DNA of the CDR3 is TGCGCCAGCAGCCAAGCGGGAGGCGTTAGAGAGACCCAGTACTTC. Residues: CASSQAGGVRETQYF.

The CDR3 coding sequence is TGTGCCAGCAGTCAACGGGGTCCTCCAGATACGCAGTATTTT. Its protein product is CASSQRGPPDTQYF. This sequence joins TRBV27 and TRBJ2-3; possibly TRBD2 for D (5 bases). Trimming took 5 bases from V and 4 from J, leaving 13 bases between them. Germline values: CDR1 MNHEY, CDR2 SMNVEV (reference sequence). The CDR3 length is 14 residues.

This chain links TRBV9 with TRBJ2-7, with 7 nucleotides matching TRBD2. The CDR3 spans 15 residues. Trimming at V came to 0 bases and at J to 1 base, leaving 4 bases not matched to a gene. Germline V gene data show CDR1 as SGDLS and CDR2 as YYNGEE. CDR3 amino acids: CASSVESGGSYEQYF. The CDR3 coding sequence is TGTGCCAGCAGCGTAGAGTCGGGAGGTTCCTACGAGCAGTACTTC.

In nucleotides, the CDR3 is TGTGCCAGCAGTGAAGGAGGAGCAGTCGTCGGCTACACCTTC. Translated: CASSEGGAVVGYTF. The chain carries TRBV6-1 and TRBJ1-2; the D is unclear. Germline loops: CDR1 MNHNS, CDR2 SASEGT. The CDR3 length is 14 residues. Trimming took off 1 base at V and 8 bases at J, with 14 bases between the two ends.

The chain combines TRBV19 with TRBJ1-1; TRBD1 is a possible D gene (6 bases). V was trimmed by 6 bases and J by 6 bases, leaving 20 bases between them. Germline CDR1 and CDR2: LNHDA and SQIVND (reference sequence). The CDR3 sequence is 15 residues long. The CDR3 DNA is TGTGCCAGTAGCCCGACACAGGGAGGGGGTGCTGAAGCTTTCTTT. Translated, it gives CASSPTQGGGAEAFF.

The V and J genes are TRBV2 and TRBJ2-1, with 14 bases matching TRBD2. The CDR3 is 15 residues long. V lost 6 bases to trimming and J lost 7 bases; unmatched junction nucleotides: 5. Per germline, CDR1 SNHLY and CDR2 FYNNEI. CDR3 amino acids: CASRRLAGGPNEQFF. The DNA for the CDR3 is TGTGCCAGCAGGAGACTAGCGGGAGGGCCGAATGAGCAGTTCTTC.

V is TRBV6-5 and J is TRBJ1-2; TRBD1 matches 9 bases. With 6 bases clipped from V and 7 bases from J, the junction kept 6 bases outside the gene matches. Germline CDR1 is MNHEY and CDR2 is SVGAGI. This CDR3 has 13 residues. This CDR3 reads CASRQGAHRGYTF. As DNA, the CDR3 is TGTGCCAGCAGACAGGGGGCTCATCGTGGCTACACCTTC.

The V gene is TRBV5-5, the J gene TRBJ2-7, with D possibly called TRBD1 or TRBD2 (5 bases each). The CDR3 has 16 amino acids. V lost 4 bases and J 3 bases, leaving 20 bases between the germline ends. Germline CDR1 SGHKS, CDR2 YYEKEE (reference sequence). CDR3 sequence: CASSPNPSGQSYEQYF. In DNA, the CDR3 is TGTGCCAGCAGCCCCAATCCATCGGGGCAGAGCTACGAGCAGTACTTC. The variable domain in full, with the rest retrieved from reference TRBV5-5 and TRBJ2-7, is DAGVTQSPTHLIKTRGQQVTLRCSPISGHKSVSWYQQVLGQGPQFIFQYYEKEERGRGNFPDRFSARQFPNYSSELNVNALLLGDSALYLCASSPNPSGQSYEQYFGPGTRLTVT.

The rearrangement joins TRBV5-1 to TRBJ2-1, with 10 bases identical to TRBD2. The CDR3 is 15 residues long. Germline V gives CDR1 SGHRS, CDR2 YFSETQ. V was clipped by 6 bases and J by 5 bases; unmatched bases: 8. The CDR3 nucleotides read TGCGCCAGCAAACCACTAGCGGGGTGGGACAATGAGCAGTTCTTC. This encodes CASKPLAGWDNEQFF.